This is a list of T cell receptor beta chains from one sample in a study of control samples from healthy donors and cancer patients. Sequencing was performed with immunoSEQ multiplex PCR; in TCRdb, only in-frame clones are kept and a portion is missing. The sample includes 350,000 to 450,000 clones, 80% to 95% of them seen just once. Sequenced: PBMCs. These receptors originate from a man aged 40-49 years with head and neck cancer. The CDR3 runs from the conserved cysteine through the conserved F or W. The D gene is left open where the match is weak. Expanded clones get a size class; other rows say once, few or many, or leave the size out.

>TRBD1|.|TRBV3-1/TRBV3-2|TRBJ2-1
CASSQVTGWGNEQFF
TGTGCCAGCAGCCAAGTGACAGGGTGGGGCAATGAGCAGTTCTTC
>.|.|TRBV7-9|TRBJ2-3
CASSSDTPSTDTQYF
TGTGCCAGCAGCTCAGACACGCCTAGCACAGATACGCAGTATTTT
>.|once|TRBV5-6|TRBJ1-6
CASSSTLDRSNNSPLHF
TGTGCCAGCAGCTCTACCCTCGACAGGTCCAATAATTCACCCCTCCACTTT
>TRBD2|.|TRBV18|TRBJ2-1
CASSPMGLAGGSEQFF
TGTGCCAGCTCACCAATGGGACTAGCGGGAGGGTCTGAGCAGTTCTTC
>.|.|TRBV7-8|TRBJ2-5
CASSLQETQYF
TGTGCCAGCAGCCTCCAAGAGACCCAGTACTTC
>TRBD2|once|TRBV9|TRBJ2-1
CASTPGLAMGEQFF
TGTGCCAGCACCCCGGGACTAGCCATGGGTGAGCAGTTCTTC
>.|.|TRBV29-1|TRBJ2-1
CSGIARYNEQFF
TGCAGCGGTATAGCGCGTTACAATGAGCAGTTCTTC
>TRBD1|.|TRBV4-3|TRBJ1-2
CASSQEDRVIDGYTF
TGCGCCAGCAGCCAAGAGGACAGGGTAATCGATGGCTACACCTTC
>.|.|TRBV10-3|TRBJ1-2
CAISDMGLGYGYTF
TGTGCCATCAGTGACATGGGGTTGGGGTATGGCTACACCTTC
>TRBD1|.|TRBV11-2|TRBJ2-7
CASSRDSSSYEQYF
TGTGCCAGCAGCCGGGACAGCAGCTCCTACGAGCAGTACTTC
>.|once|TRBV7-2|TRBJ2-7
CASSPGVQGEQQYF
TGTGCCAGCAGCCCAGGTGTACAGGGTGAGCAGCAGTACTTC
>TRBD1|.|TRBV5-4|TRBJ1-1
CASSGATGANTEAFF
TGTGCCAGCAGCGGCGCGACAGGGGCGAACACTGAAGCTTTCTTT
>.|.|TRBV27|TRBJ2-3
CASSFTPPEFSLTDTQYF
TGTGCCAGCAGTTTTACCCCGCCGGAGTTCAGCCTCACAGATACGCAGTATTTT
>.|.|TRBV4-3|TRBJ2-5
CASSQSLHETQYF
TGCGCCAGCAGCCAATCGCTTCACGAGACCCAGTACTTC
>.|.|TRBV3-1/TRBV3-2|TRBJ2-1
CASSVAAPYNEQFF
TGTGCCAGCAGCGTAGCGGCGCCTTACAATGAGCAGTTCTTC
>.|.|TRBV19|TRBJ1-2
CASSDLGEQGPNNGYTF
TGTGCCAGTTCCGACCTCGGGGAACAGGGCCCCAATAATGGCTACACCTTC
>TRBD2|.|TRBV10-1|TRBJ2-2
CASSATGTSGSLNTGELFF
TGCGCCAGCAGTGCGACCGGGACTAGCGGGAGTTTGAACACCGGGGAGCTGTTTTTT
>.|.|TRBV10-2|TRBJ1-2
CASSVDSYGYTF
TGCGCCAGCAGTGTGGACAGCTATGGCTACACCTTC
>.|.|TRBV10-3|TRBJ1-6
CAISESSQGSSYNSPLHF
TGTGCCATCAGTGAAAGCTCCCAGGGAAGCTCCTATAATTCACCCCTCCACTTT
>.|once|TRBV12-3/TRBV12-4|TRBJ2-3
CASSMLDTQYF
TGTGCCAGCAGTATGCTCGATACGCAGTATTTT
>.|.|TRBV5-1|TRBJ2-3
CASSPGPGSPDTQYF
TGCGCCAGCAGCCCAGGACCCGGGAGCCCAGATACGCAGTATTTT
>.|.|TRBV3-1/TRBV3-2|TRBJ2-7
CASSQDRRGRDMDEQYF
TGTGCCAGCAGCCAAGATCGCCGGGGGCGAGACATGGACGAGCAGTACTTC
>TRBD1|once|TRBV27|TRBJ1-1
CASSLRPGGEAFF
TGTGCCAGCAGTTTACGCCCAGGGGGTGAAGCTTTCTTT
>TRBD1|.|TRBV7-2|TRBJ1-1
CASSPGGQGLEAFF
TGTGCCAGCAGCCCAGGAGGACAGGGACTTGAAGCTTTCTTT
>.|.|TRBV3-1/TRBV3-2|TRBJ1-1
CASSQGRSAEAFF
TGTGCCAGCAGCCAAGGTAGGTCTGCCGAAGCTTTCTTT
>TRBD2|.|TRBV27|TRBJ2-1
CASSISGGTYNEQFF
TGTGCCAGCAGTATTAGCGGGGGGACCTACAATGAGCAGTTCTTC
>TRBD1|.|TRBV5-1|TRBJ2-3
CASSLETGQGAWDTQYF
TGCGCCAGCAGCTTGGAAACGGGACAGGGGGCTTGGGATACGCAGTATTTT
>.|.|TRBV3-1/TRBV3-2|TRBJ2-3
CASSQDRVGGDTQYF
TGTGCCAGCAGCCAAGATCGGGTGGGTGGAGATACGCAGTATTTT
>.|.|TRBV3-1/TRBV3-2|TRBJ2-1
CASSQRIQGAYNEQFF
TGTGCCAGCAGCCAACGAATACAGGGTGCCTACAATGAGCAGTTCTTC
>.|.|TRBV7-2|TRBJ2-7
CASSLAGHLYEQYF
TGTGCCAGCAGCTTAGCGGGACACCTTTACGAGCAGTACTTC
>.|.|TRBV7-2|TRBJ2-2
CASSLAQGNTGELFF
TGTGCCAGCAGCTTAGCGCAGGGAAACACCGGGGAGCTGTTTTTT
>.|.|TRBV10-3|TRBJ2-3
CAISELGIRRGRTDTQYF
TGTGCCATCAGTGAGCTGGGTATTCGGCGGGGGCGCACAGATACGCAGTATTTT
>TRBD1|.|TRBV5-1|TRBJ2-7
CASSFWQGVSYEQYF
TGCGCCAGCAGCTTCTGGCAGGGGGTCTCCTACGAGCAGTACTTC
>.|.|TRBV7-3|TRBJ2-4
CASSLNGGETKNIQYF
TGTGCCAGCAGCTTAAATGGCGGGGAAACCAAAAACATTCAGTACTTC
>.|.|TRBV19|TRBJ1-2
CASSIKGDYGYTF
TGTGCCAGTAGTATAAAAGGGGACTATGGCTACACCTTC
>TRBD1|.|TRBV9|TRBJ1-1
CASSGRATGGNTEAFF
TGTGCCAGCAGTGGAAGAGCGACAGGGGGGAACACTGAAGCTTTCTTT
>.|.|TRBV27|TRBJ1-2
CASSPGTRARNYGYTF
TGTGCCAGCAGCCCCGGGACAAGGGCGCGCAACTATGGCTACACCTTC
>.|.|TRBV19|TRBJ2-5
CASKPSGVGETQYF
TGTGCCAGTAAACCGTCCGGGGTCGGGGAGACCCAGTACTTC
>TRBD1|few|TRBV18|TRBJ1-5
CASSQTGQGGNQPQHF
TGTGCCAGCTCACAAACGGGACAGGGAGGCAATCAGCCCCAGCATTTT
>TRBD1|.|TRBV5-8|TRBJ1-2
CASSPTGGSYGYTF
TGTGCCAGCAGTCCTACAGGGGGCTCCTATGGCTACACCTTC
>TRBD1|.|TRBV29-1|TRBJ1-2
CSVNRGNGYTF
TGCAGCGTGAACAGGGGGAATGGCTACACCTTC
>.|.|TRBV3-1/TRBV3-2|TRBJ2-4
CASSQEASDFKNIQYF
TGTGCCAGCAGCCAAGAAGCCAGCGATTTCAAAAACATTCAGTACTTC
>.|.|TRBV9|TRBJ1-2
CASSAATAFYGYTF
TGTGCCAGCAGCGCCGCGACGGCTTTCTATGGCTACACCTTC
>TRBD2|.|TRBV13|TRBJ2-1
CASSLRSGGINNEQFF
TGTGCCAGCAGCCTACGTAGCGGGGGGATCAACAATGAGCAGTTCTTC
>TRBD2|.|TRBV28|TRBJ2-3
CASSLLGLAGETDTQYF
TGTGCCAGCAGTTTATTAGGACTAGCGGGAGAAACAGATACGCAGTATTTT
>TRBD1|once|TRBV29-1|TRBJ1-1
CSAVQGAGTEAFF
TGCAGCGCTGTACAGGGGGCGGGCACTGAAGCTTTCTTT
>TRBD2|.|TRBV6-1|TRBJ2-2
CASSAQLAGGMLAGELFF
TGTGCCAGCAGTGCCCAACTAGCGGGGGGGATGTTGGCCGGGGAGCTGTTTTTT
>TRBD1|.|TRBV23-1|TRBJ2-5
CASSQLTGDESSETQYF
TGCGCCAGCAGTCAACTGACAGGGGACGAGTCCTCAGAGACCCAGTACTTC
>.|.|TRBV21-1|TRBJ2-7
CASRSPTQTYEQYF
TGTGCCAGCAGAAGTCCCACACAGACCTACGAGCAGTACTTC